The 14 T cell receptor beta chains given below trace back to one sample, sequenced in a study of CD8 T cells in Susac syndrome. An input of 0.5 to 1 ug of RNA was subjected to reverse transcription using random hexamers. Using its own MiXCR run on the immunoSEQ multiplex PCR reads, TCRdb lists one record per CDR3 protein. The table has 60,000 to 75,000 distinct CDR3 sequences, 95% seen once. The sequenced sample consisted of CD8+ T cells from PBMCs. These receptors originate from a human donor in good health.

The CDR3 nucleotides read TGCAGCGCCGGGACAGGGGGCGGGGAGCAGTACTTC. Translated: CSAGTGGGEQYF. V gene TRBV29-1 combines with J gene TRBJ2-7; 12 positions agree with TRBD1. This CDR3 spans 12 amino acids. The ends lost 7 bases at V and 7 bases at J; junction bases unmatched: 5. Germline lookup yields CDR1 SQVTM and CDR2 ANQGSEA.

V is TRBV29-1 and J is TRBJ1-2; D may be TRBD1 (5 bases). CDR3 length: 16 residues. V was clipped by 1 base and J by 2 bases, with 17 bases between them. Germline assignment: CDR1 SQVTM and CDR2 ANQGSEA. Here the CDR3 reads CSVEGNSGNRNYGYTF. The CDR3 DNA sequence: TGCAGCGTTGAAGGGAACTCAGGGAATCGCAACTATGGCTACACCTTC.

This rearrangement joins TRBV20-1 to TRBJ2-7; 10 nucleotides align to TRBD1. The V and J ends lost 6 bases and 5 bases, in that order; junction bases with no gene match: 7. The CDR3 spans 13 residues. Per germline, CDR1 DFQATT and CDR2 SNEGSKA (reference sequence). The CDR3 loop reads CSALGTGEDEQYF. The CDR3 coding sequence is TGCAGTGCCCTCGGGACAGGGGAGGACGAGCAGTACTTC.

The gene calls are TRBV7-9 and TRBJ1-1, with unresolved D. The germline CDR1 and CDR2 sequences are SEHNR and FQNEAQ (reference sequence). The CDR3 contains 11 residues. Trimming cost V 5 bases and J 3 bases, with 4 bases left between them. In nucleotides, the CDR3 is TGTGCCAGCAGCCGCGACACTGAAGCTTTCTTT. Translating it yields CASSRDTEAFF.

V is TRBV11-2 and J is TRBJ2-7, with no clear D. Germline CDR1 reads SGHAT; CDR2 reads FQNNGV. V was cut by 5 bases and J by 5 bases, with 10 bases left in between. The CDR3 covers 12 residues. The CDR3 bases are TGTGCCAGCAGCCCTAGGCTGGACGAGCAGTACTTC. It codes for CASSPRLDEQYF.

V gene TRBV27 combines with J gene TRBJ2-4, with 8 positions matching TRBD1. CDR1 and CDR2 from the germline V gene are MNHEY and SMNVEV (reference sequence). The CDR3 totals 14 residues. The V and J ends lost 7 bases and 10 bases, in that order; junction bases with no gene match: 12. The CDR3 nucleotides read TGTGCCAGCACCTTAAATAGGACAGGGAAAATTCAGTACTTC. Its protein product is CASTLNRTGKIQYF.

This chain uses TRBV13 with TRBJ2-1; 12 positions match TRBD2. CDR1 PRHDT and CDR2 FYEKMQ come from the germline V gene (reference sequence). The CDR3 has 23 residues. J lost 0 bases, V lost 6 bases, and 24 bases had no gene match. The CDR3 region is CASSSEPNDPSGGAPDSYNEQFF. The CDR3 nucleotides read TGTGCCAGCAGTTCCGAGCCTAATGATCCTAGCGGGGGGGCCCCGGACTCCTACAATGAGCAGTTCTTC.

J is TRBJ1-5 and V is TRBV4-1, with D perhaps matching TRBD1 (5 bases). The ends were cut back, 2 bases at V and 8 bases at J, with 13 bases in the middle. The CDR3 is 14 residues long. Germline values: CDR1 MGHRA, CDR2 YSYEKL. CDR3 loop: CASSQLRAGEPQHF. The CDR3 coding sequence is TGCGCCAGCAGCCAACTCAGGGCTGGGGAGCCCCAGCATTTT.

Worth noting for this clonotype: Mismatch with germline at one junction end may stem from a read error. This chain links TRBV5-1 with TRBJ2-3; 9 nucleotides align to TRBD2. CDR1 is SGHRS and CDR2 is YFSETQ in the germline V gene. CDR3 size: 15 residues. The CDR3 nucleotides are TGCGCCAGCACCTTGGGACTAGCTGGCGGGGATACGCAGTATTTT. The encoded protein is CASTLGLAGGDTQYF.

CDR3 bases: TGTGCCAGCAGCCGACGGGACAGGGCTTACGAGCAGTACTTC. Amino acids: CASSRRDRAYEQYF. The chain recombines TRBV12-3 or TRBV12-4 with TRBJ2-7; TRBD1 aligns across 9 bases. Trimming removed 6 bases from V and 4 bases from J; junction bases left unmatched: 7. This CDR3 comprises 14 residues.

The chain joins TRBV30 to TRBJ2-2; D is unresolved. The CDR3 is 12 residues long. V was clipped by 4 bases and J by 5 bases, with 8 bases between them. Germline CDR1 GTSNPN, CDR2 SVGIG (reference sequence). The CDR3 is CAWMDRTGELFF. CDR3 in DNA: TGTGCCTGGATGGACCGAACCGGGGAGCTGTTTTTT.

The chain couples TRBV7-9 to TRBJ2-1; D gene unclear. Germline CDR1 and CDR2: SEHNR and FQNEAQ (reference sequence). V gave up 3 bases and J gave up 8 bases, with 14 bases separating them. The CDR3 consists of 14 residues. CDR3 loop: CASSFTARADEQFF. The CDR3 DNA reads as TGTGCCAGCAGCTTTACTGCTAGGGCGGATGAGCAGTTCTTC.

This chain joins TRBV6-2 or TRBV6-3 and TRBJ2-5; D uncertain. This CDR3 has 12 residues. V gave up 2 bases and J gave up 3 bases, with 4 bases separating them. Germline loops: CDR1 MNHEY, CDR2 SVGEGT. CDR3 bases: TGTGCCAGCAGTTACGAGGAAGAGACCCAGTACTTC. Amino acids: CASSYEEETQYF.

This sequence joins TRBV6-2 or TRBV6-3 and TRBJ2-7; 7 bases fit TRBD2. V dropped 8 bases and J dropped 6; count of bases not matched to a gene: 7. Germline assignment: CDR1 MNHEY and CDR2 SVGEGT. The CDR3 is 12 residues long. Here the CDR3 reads CASGYGGSEQYV. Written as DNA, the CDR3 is TGTGCCAGCGGATACGGGGGGAGCGAGCAGTACGTC.